This T cell receptor beta chain appears in the sequencing data of a study of metastatic and nonmetastatic thyroid tumors. There are 16 residues in the CDR3. Germline values: CDR1 SGHVS, CDR2 FNYEAQ. V lost 1 base to trimming and J lost 0 bases, with 10 bases between them. MiXCR reprocessed the PCR reads for TCRdb. Found here are roughly 35,000 clones, 35% of them singletons; the top ten hold over 20%. This clone occurred many times. Until they underwent thyroid surgery, no patient had received any treatment. J is TRBJ2-1 and V is TRBV7-6; a weak D match, TRBD2 (6 bases). Sequencing was carried out using tumor tissue. The TCR sequence derives from a female donor with papillary thyroid cancer or a benign thyroid nodule (not recorded which). Some clones in this sample may be carry-over from other donors' samples. CDR3 amino acids: CASSLVWEASYNEQFF. The CDR3 nucleotides read TGTGCCAGCAGCTTAGTTTGGGAGGCCTCCTACAATGAGCAGTTCTTC.